Listed here is a single T cell receptor (beta chain). Its target is unknown. Original processing notes: A distant-metastasis classifier for papillary thyroid cancer was built using CDR3 differences across clinicopathological groups. TCRdb re-called the PCR reads through MiXCR. It is TCRdb's table, rather than the study itself, that gives the V and J calls and clone size. The sample has about 33,000 clones; about a sixth are singletons. There were no patients who had received any treatment before thyroid surgery. The data are from a study of metastatic and nonmetastatic thyroid tumors. Across the study: Blood and tumor or nodule tissue repertoires from malignant and benign thyroid patients were compared. Study findings and constraints: Versus benign nodules, malignant thyroid tumors reportedly had significantly higher TCR beta diversity, in blood and tumor.

Germline values: CDR1 SGHNT, CDR2 YYREEE (reference sequence). V was shortened by 1 base and J by 2 bases, with 7 bases between the two germline ends. This CDR3 is 13 amino acids long. The clonotype comes from a male donor with papillary thyroid cancer or a benign thyroid nodule (not recorded which). Some clones in this sample may be carry-over from other donors' samples. V and J are TRBV5-4 and TRBJ2-7, with D hard to call. Sequenced: blood. The CDR3 bases are TGTGCCAGCAGCTTGCCCGGTCCCTACGAGCAGTACTTC. Protein: CASSLPGPYEQYF.